The clone carrying this T cell receptor beta chain was observed a single time. The data originate from a study of blood T cell repertoires in COVID-19. Study summary: PBMCs, B-cell-depleted T cells, or T cells provided the cDNA or gDNA that made up the material.

Per the original data handling: Estimated nucleated cell counts came from reference gene primer amplification. Measured with immunoSEQ multiplex PCR; TCRdb has only the in-frame clones, and not every one. V and J calls and clone size are as listed in that table; D and trimming were resolved from the DNA. The sample consists of a few hundred thousand clones, 70% to 90% of them appearing once. Cohort allocation depended upon clinical history that participants reported. J was trimmed by 2 bases and V by 4 bases; bases with no gene match: 1. CDR1 and CDR2 (germline): SNHLY, FYNNEI. The CDR3 covers 15 residues.

The chain recombines TRBV2 with TRBJ2-5; TRBD2 aligns across 13 bases. The sequenced sample was PBMCs or T cells enriched from blood (not recorded which). The source is a man aged 40-50 years in a cohort exposed to, infected with or recovered from COVID-19 (not recorded which). This CDR3 reads CASSGLAGGQETQYF. CDR3 nucleotide sequence: TGTGCCAGCAGTGGACTAGCGGGGGGACAAGAGACCCAGTACTTC. The full variable domain, with the rest looked up from reference TRBV2 and TRBJ2-5, is EPEVTQTPSHQVTQMGQEVILRCVPISNHLYFYWYRQILGQKVEFLVSFYNNEISEKSEIFDDQFSVERPDGSNFTLKIRSTKLEDSAMYFCASSGLAGGQETQYFGPGTRLLVL.